Shown below are 7 T cell receptor beta chains from a single sample sequenced in a study of CD8 T cells in Susac syndrome. Reverse transcription used about 0.45 to 1 ug RNA and random hexamers. TCRdb re-derived calls from the immunoSEQ multiplex PCR reads in MiXCR, one entry per CDR3 protein. The table shows 69,000 or so distinct CDR3 sequences, with over 90% occurring only once. The sample comprised CD8+ T cells from PBMCs. All receptors come from a human donor in good health.

Written as DNA, the CDR3 is TGTGCCTGGAGTGAACCTGGGACCTACGAGCAGTACTTC. Residues: CAWSEPGTYEQYF. The chain carries TRBV30 and TRBJ2-7; D gene unclear. The germline gives CDR1 GTSNPN, CDR2 SVGIG (reference sequence). V dropped 1 base and J dropped 2 bases, with 9 bases sitting between them. CDR3 length equals 13 residues.

This chain connects TRBV5-6 to TRBJ2-1; perhaps TRBD1 as D (5 bases). V was trimmed by 5 bases and J by 8 bases, leaving 11 bases between them. Germline loops: CDR1 SGHDT, CDR2 YYEEEE. The CDR3 has 12 amino acids. The CDR3 reads CASRGLGDEQFF. Here the CDR3 DNA reads TGTGCCAGCAGGGGGCTAGGGGATGAGCAGTTCTTC.

The gene calls are TRBV6-5 and TRBJ2-7; 7 bases line up with TRBD1. Germline-derived CDR1 and CDR2 are MNHEY and SVGAGI. This CDR3 has 13 residues. V shed 5 bases and J 3 bases; nucleotides not matched to a gene: 4. DNA for the CDR3: TGTGCCAGCAGTAAGGGACAGTACTACGAGCAGTACTTC. Translation: CASSKGQYYEQYF.

The rearrangement joins TRBV3-1 to TRBJ1-1; possible D gene TRBD1, 5 bases. This CDR3 spans 15 amino acids. The V gene's germline CDR1 is LGHDT and CDR2 YNNKEL (reference sequence). Trimming took off 4 bases at V and 5 bases at J, with 17 bases between the two ends. For the CDR3, the DNA is TGTGCCAGCAGCCCCGTCGGCAGGGCAGGGACTGAAGCTTTCTTT. Translated: CASSPVGRAGTEAFF.

The gene calls are TRBV20-1 and TRBJ2-1, with D possibly matching TRBD2 (6 bases). V lost 0 bases to trimming and J lost 10 bases, with 22 bases between them. CDR1 DFQATT and CDR2 SNEGSKA come from the germline V gene (reference sequence). CDR3 length equals 16 residues. The CDR3, as DNA: TGCAGTGCTAGAGACCAGAAAGGGACTGGACCTTGGGAGCAGTTCTTC. This translates into CSARDQKGTGPWEQFF.

The CDR3 here is CASSPLPNQPQHF. CDR3 coding DNA: TGTGCCAGCAGTCCGCTCCCCAATCAGCCCCAGCATTTT. The chain couples TRBV28 to TRBJ1-5; no clear D gene. The germline V and J ends were trimmed by 5 bases and 3 bases, with 8 bases remaining between them. The CDR3 covers 13 residues. CDR1 and CDR2 from the germline V gene are MDHEN and SYDVKM.

The J gene is TRBJ2-7, the V gene TRBV20-1, with D possibly TRBD2 on 6 matching bases. Trimming cost V 2 bases and J 1 base, with 18 bases left between them. This CDR3 has 16 amino acids. Germline lookup yields CDR1 DFQATT and CDR2 SNEGSKA (reference sequence). CDR3 protein: CSARLGPPSESYEQYV. CDR3 bases: TGCAGTGCTAGATTGGGCCCCCCTAGCGAATCCTACGAGCAGTACGTC.